This TCR beta chain was sequenced during a study of cytomegalovirus exposure and HLA in healthy donors. Study overall: Previous work identified 95 million to 140 million unique TCR beta sequences from 200 million or so T cells. Study-level points and caveats: The later analysis indicated that the majority of CMV-associated TCR beta chains appeared HLA-restricted. CMV serostatus stood as the only immune exposure information on hand.

The CDR3 spans 13 residues. Per the germline V gene, CDR1 is SGHDT and CDR2 is YYEEEE. Trimming took off 1 base at V and 3 bases at J, with 7 bases between the two ends. PCR involved 60 Vbeta and 13 Jbeta primers. This table comes from immunoSEQ multiplex PCR, and its TCRdb copy is limited to in-frame clones, with some not included. Of approximately 180,000 clones in the sample, 72% are singletons; the top ten hold under 3%. Worth noting for this clone: Its antigen is as yet unknown.

This rearrangement joins TRBV5-6 to TRBJ2-5; D not resolved. Material: PBMCs. The TCR comes from a human donor in good health. The CDR3 reads CASSLPSEETQYF. As DNA, the CDR3 is TGTGCCAGCAGCTTGCCTAGTGAAGAGACCCAGTACTTC.